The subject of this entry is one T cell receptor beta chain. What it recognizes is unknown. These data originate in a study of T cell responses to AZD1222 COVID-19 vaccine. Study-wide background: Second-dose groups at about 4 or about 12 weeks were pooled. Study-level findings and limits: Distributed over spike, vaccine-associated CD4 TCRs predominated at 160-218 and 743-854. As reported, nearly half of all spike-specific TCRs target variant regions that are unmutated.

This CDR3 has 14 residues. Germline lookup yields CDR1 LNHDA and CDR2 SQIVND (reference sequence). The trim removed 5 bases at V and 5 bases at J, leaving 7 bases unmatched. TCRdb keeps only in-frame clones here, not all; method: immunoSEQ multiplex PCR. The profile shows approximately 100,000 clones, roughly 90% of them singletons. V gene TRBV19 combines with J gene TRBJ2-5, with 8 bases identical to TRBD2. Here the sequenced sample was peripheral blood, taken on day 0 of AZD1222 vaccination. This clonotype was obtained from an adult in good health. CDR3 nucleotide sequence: TGTGCCAGTAGTCTCTGGCGGGAGGCGGAGACCCAGTACTTC. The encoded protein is CASSLWREAETQYF.